The clone carrying this TCR beta chain appeared a few times. Antigen unknown. A second PCR, run for 7 to 11 cycles, used a sample-barcoded 5' primer plus a J-beta primer mix. Each TCR beta cDNA got a 12-nucleotide random molecular identifier. TCRdb itself ran the 5' RACE reads through MiXCR, one entry per CDR3 protein. The table shows roughly 680,000 distinct CDR3 sequences, with around half occurring only once. This CDR3 has 14 amino acids. The V gene's germline CDR1 is SEHNR and CDR2 FQNEAQ (reference sequence). V was cut by 5 bases and J by 2 bases, with 12 bases left in between. These data originate in a study of blood T cells in healthy people across ages. Regarding the study as a whole: Getting older went along with TCR beta diversity per million T cells dropping roughly linearly.

Sequencing used blood. The clonotype was recovered from a woman aged 60 to 75 in good health. The chain carries TRBV7-9 and TRBJ2-5; D perhaps matches TRBD2 (5 bases). CDR3 sequence (DNA): TGTGCCAGCAGCCCCTCTCGGGGACAAGAGACCCAGTACTTC. Protein sequence: CASSPSRGQETQYF.